The clone carrying this TCR beta chain was observed a few times. Its antigen is not known. This may be a read error: a much more frequent sequence differs by one nucleotide. This sample was taken from a study of tumor and adjacent non-tumor tissue in lung cancer. Findings and caveats of the study: Higher tumor TCR diversity was associated with shorter survival.

The template was RNA from unsorted bulk tissue. This non-tumor lung sample came from over 3 cm beyond the tumor edge. The library came from three nested PCR rounds adapted from ARM-PCR protocols. A single record per CDR3 protein comes from TCRdb applying MiXCR to the multiplex PCR reads. This table has 80,000 to 130,000 distinct CDR3 sequences, around three fifths appearing once. V shed 6 bases and J shed 4 bases, with 14 bases lying between them. The CDR3 covers 14 residues. Germline CDR1 is ENHRY and CDR2 is SYGVKD. This TCR derives from a man aged 30 to 45 with non-small cell lung cancer. The sequenced sample was distant non-tumor lung tissue. V usage is TRBV10-3 and J usage is TRBJ2-3; D may be TRBD2 (6 bases). The CDR3 reads CAISGSTGADTQYF. The CDR3 nucleotides read TGTGCCATCAGCGGAAGCACGGGAGCAGATACGCAGTATTTT.